Reported below is one T cell receptor beta chain. What it recognizes is unknown. The primer mix had 60 Vbeta and 13 Jbeta primers. Libraries were prepared by immunoSEQ multiplex PCR; TCRdb keeps only in-frame clonotypes and omits some of them. The sample contains 75,000 to 95,000 clones, around 66% of which appear only once. This CDR3 has 14 amino acids. Trimming shortened V by 1 base and J by 5 bases, and 13 bases separated the two germline ends. Germline V lookup: CDR1 SGHRS, CDR2 YFSETQ. This specimen belongs to a study of cytomegalovirus exposure and HLA in healthy donors. Study in general: Caucasian-associated ancestry cluster membership applied to less than 85% of approximately 400 genotyped donors. Study-wide points: Altogether, some 170 TCR beta chains were recorded as cytomegalovirus-associated. Reported results showed that the classifier diagnosed cytomegalovirus status with high specificity and sensitivity. In the analysis, some V segments, TRBV6-2 and TRBV6-3 included, were excluded as indistinguishable.

This chain uses TRBV5-1 with TRBJ2-7, with D possibly matching TRBD1 (5 bases). What was sequenced was PBMCs. The TCR comes from a man aged 25-45 years in good health and CMV-seronegative. CDR3 nucleotides: TGCGCCAGCAGCTTGTCCCAGGGTGGCCACGAGCAGTACTTC. It translates to CASSLSQGGHEQYF.